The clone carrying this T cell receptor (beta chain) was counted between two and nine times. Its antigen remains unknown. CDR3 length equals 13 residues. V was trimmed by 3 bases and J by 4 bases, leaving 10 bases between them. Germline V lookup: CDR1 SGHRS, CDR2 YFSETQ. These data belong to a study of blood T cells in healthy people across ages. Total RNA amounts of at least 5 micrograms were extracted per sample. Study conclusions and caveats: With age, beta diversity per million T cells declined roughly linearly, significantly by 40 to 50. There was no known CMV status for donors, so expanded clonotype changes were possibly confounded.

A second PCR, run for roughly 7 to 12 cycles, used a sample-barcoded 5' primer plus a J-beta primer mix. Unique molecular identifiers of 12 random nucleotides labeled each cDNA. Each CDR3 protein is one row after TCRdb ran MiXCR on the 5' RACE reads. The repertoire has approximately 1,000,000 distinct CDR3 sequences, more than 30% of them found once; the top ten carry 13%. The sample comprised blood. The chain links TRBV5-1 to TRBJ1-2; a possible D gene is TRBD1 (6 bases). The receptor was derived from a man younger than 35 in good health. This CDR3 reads CASSCAGAYGYTF. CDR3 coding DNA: TGCGCCAGCAGCTGCGCAGGGGCCTATGGCTACACCTTC. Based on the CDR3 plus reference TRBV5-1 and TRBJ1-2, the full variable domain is KAGVTQTPRYLIKTRGQQVTLSCSPISGHRSVSWYQQTPGQGLQFLFEYFSETQRNKGNFPGRFSGRQFSNSRSEMNVSTLELGDSALYLCASSCAGAYGYTFGSGTRLTVV.